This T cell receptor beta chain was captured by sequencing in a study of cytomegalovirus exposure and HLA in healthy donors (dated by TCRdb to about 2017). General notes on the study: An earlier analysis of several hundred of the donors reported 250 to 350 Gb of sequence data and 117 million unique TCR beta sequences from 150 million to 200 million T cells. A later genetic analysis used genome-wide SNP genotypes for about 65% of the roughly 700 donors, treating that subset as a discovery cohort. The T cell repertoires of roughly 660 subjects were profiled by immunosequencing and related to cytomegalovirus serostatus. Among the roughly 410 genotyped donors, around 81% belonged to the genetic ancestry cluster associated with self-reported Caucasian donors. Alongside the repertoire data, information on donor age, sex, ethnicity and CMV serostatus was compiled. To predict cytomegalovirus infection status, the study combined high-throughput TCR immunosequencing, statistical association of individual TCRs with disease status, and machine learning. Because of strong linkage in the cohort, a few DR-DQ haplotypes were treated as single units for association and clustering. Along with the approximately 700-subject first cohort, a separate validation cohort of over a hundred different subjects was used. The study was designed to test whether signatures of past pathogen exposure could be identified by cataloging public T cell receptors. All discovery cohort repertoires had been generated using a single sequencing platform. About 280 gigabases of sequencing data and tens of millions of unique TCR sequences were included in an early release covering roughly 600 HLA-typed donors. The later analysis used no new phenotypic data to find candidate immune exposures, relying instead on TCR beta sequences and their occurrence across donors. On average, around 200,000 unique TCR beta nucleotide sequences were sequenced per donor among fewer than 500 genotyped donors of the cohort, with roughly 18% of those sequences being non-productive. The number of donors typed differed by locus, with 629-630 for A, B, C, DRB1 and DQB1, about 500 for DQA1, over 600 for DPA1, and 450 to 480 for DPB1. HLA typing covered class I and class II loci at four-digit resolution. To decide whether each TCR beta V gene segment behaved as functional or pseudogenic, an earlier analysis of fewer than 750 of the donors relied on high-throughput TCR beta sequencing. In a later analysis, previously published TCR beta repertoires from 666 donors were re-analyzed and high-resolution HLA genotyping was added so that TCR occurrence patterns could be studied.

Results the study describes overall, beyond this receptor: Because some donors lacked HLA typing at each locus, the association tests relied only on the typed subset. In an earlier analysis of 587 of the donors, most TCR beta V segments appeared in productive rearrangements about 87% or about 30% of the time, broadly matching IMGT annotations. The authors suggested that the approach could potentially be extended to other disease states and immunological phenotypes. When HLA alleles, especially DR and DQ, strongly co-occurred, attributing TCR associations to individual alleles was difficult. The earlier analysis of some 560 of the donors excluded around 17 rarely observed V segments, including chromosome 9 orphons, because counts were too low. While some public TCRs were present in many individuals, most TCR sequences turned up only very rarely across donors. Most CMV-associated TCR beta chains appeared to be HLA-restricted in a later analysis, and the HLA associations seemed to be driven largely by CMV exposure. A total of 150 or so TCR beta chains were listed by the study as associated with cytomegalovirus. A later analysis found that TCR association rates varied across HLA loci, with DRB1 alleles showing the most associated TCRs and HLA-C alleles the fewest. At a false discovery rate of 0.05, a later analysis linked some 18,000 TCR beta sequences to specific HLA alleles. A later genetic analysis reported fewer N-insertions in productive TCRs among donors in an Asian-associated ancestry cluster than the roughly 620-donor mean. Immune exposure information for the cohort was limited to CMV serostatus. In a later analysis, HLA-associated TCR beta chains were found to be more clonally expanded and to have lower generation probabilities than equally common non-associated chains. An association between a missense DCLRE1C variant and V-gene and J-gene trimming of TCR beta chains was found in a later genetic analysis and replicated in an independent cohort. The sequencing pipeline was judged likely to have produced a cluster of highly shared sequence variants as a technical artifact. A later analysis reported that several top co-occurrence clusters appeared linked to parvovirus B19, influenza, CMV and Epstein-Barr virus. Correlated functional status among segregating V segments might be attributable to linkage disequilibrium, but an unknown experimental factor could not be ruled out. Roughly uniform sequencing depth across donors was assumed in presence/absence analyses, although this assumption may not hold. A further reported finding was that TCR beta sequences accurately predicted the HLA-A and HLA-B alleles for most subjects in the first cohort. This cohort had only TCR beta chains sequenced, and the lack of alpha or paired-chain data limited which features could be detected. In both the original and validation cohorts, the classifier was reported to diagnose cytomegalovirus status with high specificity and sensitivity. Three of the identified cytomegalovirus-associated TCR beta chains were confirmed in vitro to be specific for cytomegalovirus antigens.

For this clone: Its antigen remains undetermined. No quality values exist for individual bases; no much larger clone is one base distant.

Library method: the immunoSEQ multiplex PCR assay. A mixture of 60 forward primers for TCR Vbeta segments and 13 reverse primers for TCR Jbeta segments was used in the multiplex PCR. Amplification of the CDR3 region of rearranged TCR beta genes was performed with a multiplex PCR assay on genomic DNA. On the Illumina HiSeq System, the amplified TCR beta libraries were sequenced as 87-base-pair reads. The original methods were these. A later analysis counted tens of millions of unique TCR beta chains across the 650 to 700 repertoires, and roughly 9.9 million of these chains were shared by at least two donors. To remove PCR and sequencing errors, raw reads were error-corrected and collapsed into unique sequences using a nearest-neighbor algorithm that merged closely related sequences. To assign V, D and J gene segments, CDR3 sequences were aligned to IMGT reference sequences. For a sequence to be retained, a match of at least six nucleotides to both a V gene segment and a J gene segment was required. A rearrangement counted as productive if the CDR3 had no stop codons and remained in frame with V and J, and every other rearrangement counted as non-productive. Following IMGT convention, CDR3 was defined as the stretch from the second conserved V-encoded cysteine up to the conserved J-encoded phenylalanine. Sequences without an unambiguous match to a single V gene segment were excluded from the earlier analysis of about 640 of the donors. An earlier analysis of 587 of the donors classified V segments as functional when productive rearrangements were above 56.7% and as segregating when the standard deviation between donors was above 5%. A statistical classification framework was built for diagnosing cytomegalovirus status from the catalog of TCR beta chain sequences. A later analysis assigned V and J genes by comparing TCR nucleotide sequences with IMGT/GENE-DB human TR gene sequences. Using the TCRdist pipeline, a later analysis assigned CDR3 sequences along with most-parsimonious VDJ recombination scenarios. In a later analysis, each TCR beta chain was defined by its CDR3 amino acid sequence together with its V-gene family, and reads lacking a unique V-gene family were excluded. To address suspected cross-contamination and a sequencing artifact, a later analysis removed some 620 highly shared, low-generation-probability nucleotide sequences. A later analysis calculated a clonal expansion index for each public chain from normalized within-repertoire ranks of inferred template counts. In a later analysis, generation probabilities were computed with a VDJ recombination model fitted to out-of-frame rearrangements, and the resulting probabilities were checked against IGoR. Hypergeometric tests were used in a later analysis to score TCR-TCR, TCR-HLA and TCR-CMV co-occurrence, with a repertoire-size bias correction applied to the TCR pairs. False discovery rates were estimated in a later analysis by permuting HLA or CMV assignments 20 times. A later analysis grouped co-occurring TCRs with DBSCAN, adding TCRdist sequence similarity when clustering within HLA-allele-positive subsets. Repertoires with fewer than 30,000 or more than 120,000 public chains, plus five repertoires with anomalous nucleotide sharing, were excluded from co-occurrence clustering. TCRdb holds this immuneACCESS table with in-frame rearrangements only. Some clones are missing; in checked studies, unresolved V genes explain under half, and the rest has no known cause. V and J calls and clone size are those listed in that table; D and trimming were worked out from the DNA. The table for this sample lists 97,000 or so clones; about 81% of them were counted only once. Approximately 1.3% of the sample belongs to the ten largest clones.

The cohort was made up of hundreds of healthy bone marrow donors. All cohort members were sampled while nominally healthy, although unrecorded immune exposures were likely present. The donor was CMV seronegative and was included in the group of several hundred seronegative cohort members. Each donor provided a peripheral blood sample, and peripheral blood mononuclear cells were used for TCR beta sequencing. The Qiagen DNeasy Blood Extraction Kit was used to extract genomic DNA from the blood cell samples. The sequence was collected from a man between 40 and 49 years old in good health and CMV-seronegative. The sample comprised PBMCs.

CDR3 loop: CATSRATGGLGGYTF. The DNA reads TGTGCCACCAGCAGAGCAACAGGGGGCTTAGGTGGCTACACCTTC. The chain is encoded by TRBV15 joined to TRBJ1-2, and 9 junctional nucleotides match TRBD1. The germline V gene (reference sequence) gives CDR1 as LNHNV and CDR2 as YYDKDF. The CDR3 runs 15 amino acids, cysteine and phenylalanine included. Left in the record is the CDR3 DNA by itself, 45 bases read in frame from the first base. From V the trimming removes 1 base and from J it removes 7 bases, while the gene matches leave 7 bases of the junction unaccounted for.